One and the same sample provided the 23 T cell receptor beta chains below, sequenced in a study of T cell responses to AZD1222 COVID-19 vaccine. Clones were sequenced by immunoSEQ multiplex PCR, and TCRdb holds only the in-frame ones, with some missing. Of about 110,000 clones listed, about nine tenths are singletons. This specimen was peripheral blood, taken on day 0 of AZD1222 vaccination. The receptors were sampled from an adult in good health.

The gene calls are TRBV5-1 and TRBJ1-2; D perhaps matches TRBD1 (5 bases). This CDR3 has 14 amino acids. The germline CDR1 and CDR2 sequences are SGHRS and YFSETQ. Between the trimmed V and J ends, which lost 4 bases and 6 bases, there was a span of 16 bases. The CDR3, as DNA: TGCGCCAGCAGCCTGGGGGGGTCCGGTGATGGCTACACCTTC. It is translated as CASSLGGSGDGYTF.

The V call is TRBV6-6, the J call TRBJ2-2; D might be TRBD1 (6 bases). V shed 5 bases and J shed 3 bases, with 13 bases lying between them. CDR1 MNHNY and CDR2 SVGAGI come from the germline V gene (reference sequence). CDR3 length: 15 amino acids. CDR3 sequence (DNA): TGTGCCAGCAGTACCCAGGGGCGGGACACCGGGGAGCTGTTTTTT. It codes for CASSTQGRDTGELFF.

The chain uses TRBV7-7 and TRBJ2-1, with D maybe TRBD2 (6 bases). This CDR3 is 16 amino acids long. The germline CDR1 and CDR2 sequences are SSHAT and FNYEAQ (reference sequence). The V gene lost 4 bases and the J gene lost 8 bases, with 21 bases spanning the gap. The CDR3 coding sequence is TGTGCCAGCAGCTCATCCGCGGCTAGCGACGCCCATGAGCAGTTCTTC. Translated, it gives CASSSSAASDAHEQFF.

V and J are TRBV6-2 or TRBV6-3 and TRBJ1-2; D call uncertain. The CDR3 spans 13 residues. V lost 0 bases to trimming and J lost 6 bases, with 8 bases between them. Germline V gene lookup returns CDR1 MNHEY and CDR2 SVGEGT. DNA for the CDR3: TGTGCCAGCAGTTACTCGATTTCTGATGGCTACACCTTC. Its protein is CASSYSISDGYTF.

This clone was seen a single time. The rearrangement links TRBV4-1 to TRBJ1-6; D remains ambiguous. Germline CDR1 MGHRA, CDR2 YSYEKL. Trimming stripped 1 base from V and 0 bases from J, with 13 bases between. The CDR3 has 18 residues. The CDR3 protein is CASSQAQDLSSYNSPLHF. The CDR3 coding sequence is TGCGCCAGCAGCCAAGCTCAGGATCTGAGCTCCTATAATTCACCCCTCCACTTT.

This clone was observed a handful of times. This chain joins TRBV27 and TRBJ1-2, with 8 bases that match TRBD1. This CDR3 spans 15 amino acids. V trimming: 6 bases; J trimming: 6 bases; junction bases outside the gene matches: 12. In germline, CDR1 is MNHEY, CDR2 SMNVEV (reference sequence). In DNA form, the CDR3 reads TGTGCCAGCAGAGGACAGGGTTCTGGCACCGATGGCTACACCTTC. This gives the protein CASRGQGSGTDGYTF.

The sample holds one count of this clone. The chain links TRBV18 to TRBJ1-1; TRBD1 agrees at 10 bases. Germline CDR1 is KGHSH and CDR2 is LQKENI. The CDR3 totals 17 residues. Germline trimming cut 2 bases from V and 1 base from J; bases unmatched to any gene: 7. In DNA form, the CDR3 reads TGTGCCAGCTCACCATCAGGACAGGGGGGCCGGAACACTGAAGCTTTCTTT. As protein: CASSPSGQGGRNTEAFF.

The chain's CDR3 is CASSRSGTGDQPQHF. The CDR3 coding sequence is TGTGCCAGTAGCAGATCCGGGACAGGTGATCAGCCCCAGCATTTT. The rearrangement joins TRBV19 to TRBJ1-5; 8 bases are shared with TRBD1. V shed 6 bases and J 5 bases; nucleotides not matched to a gene: 9. CDR3 length equals 15 residues. Germline V CDR1 and CDR2: LNHDA, SQIVND (reference sequence).

Regarding this clone: A junction boundary mismatches the germline segment, possibly from a read error. The DNA for the CDR3 is TGTGCCAGCAGCATAACCGGGACAGGGACCTACAATGAGCAGTTCTTC. Translated: CASSITGTGTYNEQFF. The rearrangement uses TRBV7-3 and TRBJ2-1, with 9 bases matching TRBD1. Germline V gene data show CDR1 as SGHTA and CDR2 as FQGTGA. The CDR3 extends over 16 amino acids.

The J gene is TRBJ1-2, the V gene TRBV10-3; D gene uncertain. The CDR3 sequence is 13 residues long. V lost 2 bases, J lost 2 bases, and 6 bases lay in between. Germline V gene data show CDR1 as ENHRY and CDR2 as SYGVKD. The DNA of the CDR3 is TGTGCCATCAGTGAGACGGGAAACTATGGCTACACCTTC. Encoded protein: CAISETGNYGYTF.

The chain carries TRBV19 and TRBJ1-1; D unresolved. V lost 6 bases and J 3 bases, leaving 11 bases between the germline ends. CDR1 and CDR2 (germline): LNHDA, SQIVND (reference sequence). The CDR3 sequence is 13 residues long. This CDR3 reads CASSAKGDTEAFF. CDR3 DNA: TGTGCCAGTAGCGCGAAAGGAGACACTGAAGCTTTCTTT.

The rearrangement links TRBV28 to TRBJ2-7; D gene ambiguous. Trimming stripped 5 bases from V and 0 bases from J, with 11 bases between. The CDR3 extends over 14 amino acids. From germline, CDR1 is MDHEN and CDR2 SYDVKM. CDR3: CASSPRDRSYEQYF. DNA of the CDR3: TGTGCCAGCAGTCCTCGTGATCGCTCCTACGAGCAGTACTTC.

The chain recombines TRBV6-5 with TRBJ1-2; 8 positions agree with TRBD1. V shed 5 bases and J 3 bases; nucleotides not matched to a gene: 2. The germline CDR1 and CDR2 sequences are MNHEY and SVGAGI. The CDR3 covers 13 residues. CDR3 sequence: CASSTGGDYGYTF. In DNA, the CDR3 is TGTGCCAGCAGTACAGGGGGGGACTATGGCTACACCTTC.

The chain joins TRBV5-1 to TRBJ1-1, with D maybe TRBD1 (6 bases). The CDR3 covers 17 residues. The germline V gene encodes CDR1 SGHRS and CDR2 YFSETQ. The V end was cut by 0 bases, the J end by 0 bases, with 15 bases between. CDR3 in DNA: TGCGCCAGCAGCTTGGGGCAGGGGTCCTACATGAACACTGAAGCTTTCTTT. It yields the protein CASSLGQGSYMNTEAFF.

This chain uses TRBV6-5 with TRBJ2-1; TRBD1 agrees at 7 bases. V shed 5 bases and J 8 bases; nucleotides not matched to a gene: 3. Germline V gene sequence: CDR1 MNHEY, CDR2 SVGAGI. This CDR3 is 12 amino acids long. CDR3 coding DNA: TGTGCCAGCAGTAGACAGGGAGATGAGCAGTTCTTC. Translation gives CASSRQGDEQFF.

The chain combines TRBV10-3 with TRBJ2-5; D is unclear. V was clipped by 6 bases and J by 1 base, with 15 bases between them. The CDR3 loop spans 15 amino acids. Germline V gives CDR1 ENHRY, CDR2 SYGVKD. The CDR3 sequence: CAISLGPEPQETQYF. CDR3 nucleotides: TGTGCCATCAGCCTAGGGCCAGAACCCCAAGAGACCCAGTACTTC.

Only a few counts were recorded for this clone. The V gene is TRBV28, the J gene TRBJ2-7; D might be TRBD2 (5 bases). The germline CDR1 and CDR2 sequences are MDHEN and SYDVKM. The CDR3 length is 14 residues. Trimming removed 6 bases at V and 0 bases at J, with 12 bases between. CDR3 nucleotide sequence: TGTGCCAGCAGCCGACCGGGGAGCTCCTACGAGCAGTACTTC. It is translated as CASSRPGSSYEQYF.

This chain uses TRBV18 with TRBJ1-2; the match to TRBD1 covers 8 bases. Losses at the gene ends were 5 bases for V and 8 bases for J; bases not matched to a gene: 13. The length of the CDR3 is 15 residues. Per the germline V gene, CDR1 is KGHSH and CDR2 is LQKENI. CDR3 amino acids: CASSAKLGQGPGYTF. In nucleotides, the CDR3 is TGTGCCAGCTCAGCTAAACTCGGACAGGGTCCCGGCTACACCTTC.

The chain joins TRBV11-3 to TRBJ2-5, with D tentatively TRBD1 (6 bases). The CDR3 covers 13 residues. V lost 2 bases and J 6 bases, leaving 10 bases between the germline ends. Germline lookup yields CDR1 SGHNT and CDR2 YENEEA. The CDR3 loop reads CASSLTGLKTQYF. Here the CDR3 DNA reads TGTGCCAGCAGCTTAACAGGGCTAAAGACCCAGTACTTC.

The rearrangement joins TRBV5-5 to TRBJ1-1; 9 bases align to TRBD1. J was trimmed by 7 bases and V by 2 bases; bases with no gene match: 9. The germline V gene has CDR1 SGHKS and CDR2 YYEKEE (reference sequence). The CDR3 runs to 15 residues. This chain's CDR3 is CASSFREDRGGEAFF. CDR3 DNA: TGTGCCAGCAGCTTTAGGGAAGACAGGGGGGGTGAAGCTTTCTTT.

This sequence joins TRBV6-5 and TRBJ1-5; possible D gene TRBD1, 6 bases. V was cut by 5 bases and J by 8 bases, with 16 bases left in between. CDR3 size: 14 residues. Germline CDR1 and CDR2: MNHEY and SVGAGI. The CDR3 sequence is CASSRLGGLEPQHF. In DNA form, the CDR3 reads TGTGCCAGCAGTCGGTTGGGGGGCCTAGAGCCCCAGCATTTT.

The gene calls are TRBV30 and TRBJ2-3; 7 bases are shared with TRBD2. The CDR3 runs to 15 residues. Germline CDR1 GTSNPN, CDR2 SVGIG (reference sequence). Unmatched junction bases numbered 3, after V lost 0 bases and J lost 0 bases. The CDR3 DNA reads TGTGCCTGGAGTGTACTGACTAGCAGCACAGATACGCAGTATTTT. It yields the protein CAWSVLTSSTDTQYF.

The chain uses TRBV18 and TRBJ1-1, with TRBD1 as a possible D gene (5 bases). The CDR3 runs to 14 residues. Germline V gene sequence: CDR1 KGHSH, CDR2 LQKENI. Between the trimmed V and J ends, which lost 6 bases and 0 bases, there was a span of 11 bases. The CDR3 protein is CASSPAGMNTEAFF. The CDR3 bases are TGTGCCAGCTCCCCGGCAGGGATGAACACTGAAGCTTTCTTT.